The clone carrying this T cell receptor beta chain was picked up a small number of times. This entry belongs to a study of blood T cell repertoires in COVID-19. Study at large: The United States, Italy and Spain were the sources of the acute and convalescent COVID-19 samples. PBMCs, B-cell-depleted T cells, or T cells provided the cDNA or gDNA that made up the material.

In the study's own analysis: From reference gene primer amplification, estimates of nucleated cell counts were derived. Using immunoSEQ multiplex PCR, the repertoire was profiled, and TCRdb retains in-frame clones only, with some absent. V and J calls and clone size come straight from that table; D and trimming were deduced from the DNA. The data show over 50,000 clones, approximately 92% seen once. The CDR3 sequence is 15 residues long. Germline V lookup: CDR1 SGDLS, CDR2 YYNGEE. Trimming stripped 3 bases from V and 0 bases from J, with 11 bases between. This TCR was recovered from a man over 45 with active COVID-19. What was sequenced was peripheral blood. The chain recombines TRBV9 with TRBJ2-3, with D possibly being TRBD2 (5 bases). The CDR3 spells CASSELAHSTDTQYF. The CDR3 nucleotides read TGTGCCAGCAGCGAATTAGCGCATAGCACAGATACGCAGTATTTT.